The 14 T cell receptor beta chains in this list originate from one sample, sequenced in a study of quantifying T cell responses using KT2 cells. Across the study: Reverse transcription used primers in the TCR alpha and beta constant regions.

Each cDNA got a UMI-containing oligo ligated at its 3' end. The first PCR ran three to four cycles with an equimolar RC1.1 and RC1.2 beta primer mix. Via MiXCR, TCRdb re-called the UMI-ligation and nested PCR reads, giving one row per CDR3 protein. The data hold tens of thousands of distinct CDR3 sequences, with 7.3% observed a single time. Sequenced material: PBMCs spiked with cells of the T cell clone KT2. These TCRs come from a human donor.

This clonotype was seen many times. The gene calls are TRBV4-2 and TRBJ2-1; TRBD2 matches at 9 bases. CDR3 length: 18 amino acids. Germline CDR1 and CDR2: LGHNA and YNFKEQ. The trim removed 4 bases at V and 1 base at J, leaving 11 bases unmatched. The CDR3 sequence: CASSPLRGSGSSYNEQFF. Written as DNA, the CDR3 is TGTGCCAGCAGCCCCTTGAGGGGTAGCGGGAGTTCCTACAATGAGCAGTTCTTC.

The CDR3 DNA follows: TGTGCCAGCAGCCGGGGACACCGGGGCAATGAGCAGTTCTTC. Residues: CASSRGHRGNEQFF. The chain carries TRBV3-1 and TRBJ2-1, with D perhaps TRBD1 (6 bases). The V end lost 4 bases, the J end lost 6 bases, and 13 bases lay between the germline ends. Looked up from germline, CDR1 is LGHDT and CDR2 is YNNKEL (reference sequence). This CDR3 is built from 14 residues.

Only a few counts were recorded for this clonotype. The rearrangement uses TRBV15 and TRBJ2-1; D perhaps matches TRBD2 (6 bases). V was shortened by 4 bases and J by 7 bases, with 14 bases between the two germline ends. The germline V gene encodes CDR1 LNHNV and CDR2 YYDKDF (reference sequence). The CDR3 extends over 14 amino acids. The CDR3 DNA sequence: TGTGCCACCAGCACGAGGAGGGGTGCGAATGAGCAGTTCTTC. This codes for CATSTRRGANEQFF.

This clonotype occurred a few times. This chain links TRBV13 with TRBJ2-7; 9 nucleotides match TRBD2. The CDR3 is made up of 14 amino acids. With 4 bases clipped from V and 7 bases from J, the junction kept 8 bases outside the gene matches. In germline, CDR1 is PRHDT, CDR2 FYEKMQ (reference sequence). The DNA for the CDR3 is TGTGCCAGCAGCTCCGGGACTAGCTCGTGGGAGCAGTACTTC. Translating it yields CASSSGTSSWEQYF.

This clonotype was observed a few times. The chain carries TRBV7-2 and TRBJ2-7; no reliable D call. Germline lookup yields CDR1 SGHTA and CDR2 FQGNSA. Trimming took 2 bases from V and 7 from J, leaving 15 bases between them. The CDR3 is 14 amino acids. The CDR3 protein is CASSLPATLGEQYF. For the CDR3, the DNA is TGTGCCAGCAGCTTACCCGCGACGTTAGGGGAGCAGTACTTC.

This clonotype was observed at least ten times. The rearrangement uses TRBV5-5 and TRBJ1-5; D ambiguous. V gave up 0 bases and J gave up 1 base, with 8 bases separating them. This CDR3 has 15 amino acids. Germline V lookup: CDR1 SGHKS, CDR2 YYEKEE (reference sequence). DNA of the CDR3: TGTGCCAGCAGCTTGGGGTCCTGGAGCAATCAGCCCCAGCATTTT. This translates into CASSLGSWSNQPQHF.

This clonotype was observed many times. The chain has TRBV20-1 and TRBJ1-5, with TRBD1 identical over 10 bases. V gave up 3 bases and J gave up 5 bases; unmatched junction bases: 7. Germline-derived CDR1 and CDR2 are DFQATT and SNEGSKA (reference sequence). This CDR3 has 15 residues. The CDR3 DNA sequence: TGCAGTGCTAGTCTGGACAGGGGGTCTGATCAGCCCCAGCATTTT. This sequence encodes CSASLDRGSDQPQHF.

This clonotype came up a few times. This rearrangement joins TRBV12-3 or TRBV12-4 to TRBJ1-1; possibly TRBD1 for D (6 bases). The CDR3 runs 14 residues. V lost 6 bases and J lost 3, with 14 bases in between. CDR3 sequence: CASSYGQPYTEAFF. The DNA of the CDR3 is TGTGCCAGCAGCTATGGACAGCCCTACACTGAAGCTTTCTTT.

This clonotype was seen many times. CDR3 protein: CAYGGGSPLHF. The CDR3 DNA reads TGTGCCTACGGCGGAGGTTCACCCCTCCACTTT. This sequence joins TRBV30 and TRBJ1-6, with D unclear. The CDR3 is 11 amino acids. Germline values: CDR1 GTSNPN, CDR2 SVGIG (reference sequence). V was pared by 7 bases and J by 9 bases, with 10 bases between.

The chain uses TRBV4-1 and TRBJ2-2, with 7 bases that match TRBD1. The CDR3 covers 15 residues. V was clipped by 1 base and J by 11 bases; unmatched bases: 10. Per germline, CDR1 MGHRA and CDR2 YSYEKL. The CDR3 DNA reads as TGCGCCAGCAGCCAAGTGAGCACAGGGGTAGGAGAGCTGTTTTTT. As protein: CASSQVSTGVGELFF.

This clonotype appeared many times. CDR3 residues: CASTPTGGMNTEAFF. The CDR3 nucleotides read TGTGCCAGCACCCCGACCGGGGGCATGAACACTGAAGCTTTCTTT. This sequence joins TRBV2 and TRBJ1-1; perhaps TRBD1 as D (6 bases). The V end lost 7 bases, the J end lost 0 bases, and 15 bases lay between the germline ends. The CDR3 loop spans 15 amino acids. CDR1 is SNHLY, CDR2 FYNNEI, per germline.

This chain uses TRBV6-1 with TRBJ1-5; the match to TRBD1 covers 12 bases. The J segment lost 5 bases and the V segment lost 4 bases, leaving 6 bases of the junction unmatched. Germline assignment: CDR1 MNHNS and CDR2 SASEGT. The CDR3 consists of 16 residues. DNA for the CDR3: TGTGCCAGCAGTGGACCGGGACAGGGGGCGGATCAGCCCCAGCATTTT. It translates to CASSGPGQGADQPQHF.

This chain joins TRBV7-8 and TRBJ2-1; 11 nucleotides align to TRBD2. The junction had 13 bases not matched to a gene; V was cut back by 5 bases and J by 10 bases. The CDR3 length is 16 residues. Germline CDR1 SGHVS, CDR2 FQNEAQ. In nucleotides, the CDR3 is TGTGCCAGCAGCCTACCGGCCGGACTAGCGGGCCGCGAGCAGTTCTTC. It is translated as CASSLPAGLAGREQFF.

This clonotype has a handful of counts. This chain uses TRBV7-9 with TRBJ2-7; possible D gene TRBD2, 6 bases. This CDR3 region has 13 residues. V was shortened by 7 bases and J by 1 base, with 11 bases between the two germline ends. Per the germline V gene, CDR1 is SEHNR and CDR2 is FQNEAQ (reference sequence). The CDR3 loop reads CASTAGLSYEQYF. The CDR3 DNA reads TGTGCCAGCACCGCGGGGCTTTCCTACGAGCAGTACTTC.